Described below is a single T cell receptor beta chain sequence and its context. The antigen is unknown. This sample stems from a study of blood T cells in healthy people across ages. Points from the study as a whole: CMV infection status of these donors was not known.

The V and J ends lost 1 base and 0 bases respectively, with 8 bases between them. Germline CDR1 and CDR2: SGHTA and FQGTGA. This CDR3 has 15 residues. With a J-beta primer mix and a sample-barcoded 5' primer, a second PCR ran about 7 to 12 cycles. The authors tagged each cDNA molecule using a template-switch adaptor with 12 random nucleotides. TCRdb re-derived calls from the 5' RACE reads in MiXCR, one entry per CDR3 protein. Seen here are over 600,000 distinct CDR3 sequences, 35% to 60% observed once, and the top ten hold roughly 18%. The rearrangement links TRBV7-3 to TRBJ2-3; D unclear. Sequences were obtained from blood. The sequence was obtained from a man aged 80 or over in good health. The CDR3 coding sequence is TGTGCCAGCAGCTTAATGCCCGATAGCACAGATACGCAGTATTTT. Translating gives CASSLMPDSTDTQYF.